Following are 28 T cell receptor beta chains from one sample sequenced in a study of cytomegalovirus exposure and HLA in healthy donors. Libraries were prepared by immunoSEQ multiplex PCR; TCRdb keeps only in-frame clonotypes and omits some of them. In the table there are just over 20,000 clones, around 97% of which are singletons. Sequences were obtained from PBMCs. These receptors originate from a young man in good health and CMV-seropositive.

J is TRBJ2-5 and V is TRBV19; tentative D call: TRBD1 (6 bases). Germline V gene sequence: CDR1 LNHDA, CDR2 SQIVND (reference sequence). The CDR3 has 15 residues. V was cut by 5 bases and J by 4 bases, with 17 bases left in between. Here the CDR3 reads CASSAGAVDRETQYF. CDR3 sequence (DNA): TGTGCCAGTAGTGCAGGGGCCGTCGACAGAGAGACCCAGTACTTC.

The chain is built from TRBV11-2 and TRBJ1-1, with unresolved D. The CDR3 length is 15 residues. V was trimmed by 1 base and J by 11 bases, leaving 20 bases between them. Germline V gene lookup returns CDR1 SGHAT and CDR2 FQNNGV. This CDR3 is CASSLGGTTIFEAFF. The DNA of the CDR3 is TGTGCCAGCAGCTTAGGAGGTACGACTATTTTTGAGGCTTTCTTT.

This clone was seen only once. This chain connects TRBV19 to TRBJ2-1; 11 nucleotides line up with TRBD2. The CDR3 sequence is 14 residues long. After removal of 7 bases from V and 7 bases from J, the junction contained 6 bases not matched to a gene. Germline CDR1 is LNHDA and CDR2 is SQIVND (reference sequence). The CDR3 region is CASNTSGRRNEQFF. CDR3 nucleotide sequence: TGTGCCAGTAACACTAGCGGGAGACGGAATGAGCAGTTCTTC. The full variable domain, completed using reference TRBV19 and TRBJ2-1, is DGGITQSPKYLFRKEGQNVTLSCEQNLNHDAMYWYRQDPGQGLRLIYYSQIVNDFQKGDIAEGYSVSREKKESFPLTVTSAQKNPTAFYLCASNTSGRRNEQFFGPGTRLTVL.

The chain has TRBV20-1 and TRBJ2-3; D may be TRBD1 (5 bases). Germline CDR1 reads DFQATT; CDR2 reads SNEGSKA (reference sequence). The length of the CDR3 is 11 residues. Trimming took 5 bases from V and 4 from J, leaving 7 bases between them. The CDR3 reads CSALGADTQYF. The CDR3 nucleotides are TGCAGTGCTCTAGGGGCAGATACGCAGTATTTT.

The chain combines TRBV2 with TRBJ1-2; maybe TRBD1 (5 bases). This CDR3 contains 13 residues. The V end was cut by 6 bases, the J end by 3 bases, with 11 bases between. Germline values: CDR1 SNHLY, CDR2 FYNNEI. CDR3 sequence reads: CASRTALDYGYTF. The CDR3 coding sequence is TGTGCCAGCAGGACAGCTTTGGACTATGGCTACACCTTC.

The chain couples TRBV5-1 to TRBJ1-1; D perhaps matches TRBD1 (5 bases). Germline lookup yields CDR1 SGHRS and CDR2 YFSETQ. V dropped 3 bases and J dropped 0 bases, with 12 bases sitting between them. CDR3 length equals 15 residues. The CDR3 region has the DNA TGCGCCAGCAGCTCAAATACAGGATTGAACACTGAAGCTTTCTTT. Amino acid sequence: CASSSNTGLNTEAFF.

This rearrangement joins TRBV7-2 to TRBJ2-5, with D perhaps matching TRBD2 (6 bases). This CDR3 contains 12 residues. Germline V lookup: CDR1 SGHTA, CDR2 FQGNSA. Here the CDR3 reads CGPREDKETQYF. In nucleotides, the CDR3 is TGTGGCCCGCGGGAAGACAAAGAGACCCAGTACTTC.

The J gene is TRBJ1-3, the V gene TRBV28, with 9 bases lining up with TRBD1. This CDR3 spans 16 amino acids. Germline CDR1 and CDR2: MDHEN and SYDVKM. With V trimmed by 7 bases and J by 2 bases, 9 bases remained unmatched. The CDR3 loop reads CASKLQGAAAGNTIYF. CDR3 DNA: TGTGCCAGCAAACTACAGGGGGCCGCAGCTGGAAACACCATATATTTT.

V usage is TRBV19 and J usage is TRBJ1-1, with 8 nucleotides matching TRBD1. The CDR3 length is 15 residues. J lost 1 base, V lost 3 bases, and 4 bases had no gene match. Germline CDR1 LNHDA, CDR2 SQIVND (reference sequence). DNA of the CDR3: TGTGCCAGTAGTATCCCCGGGACAGGGAACACTGAAGCTTTCTTT. This gives the protein CASSIPGTGNTEAFF.

The chain employs TRBV28 and TRBJ2-7; possible D gene TRBD2, 6 bases. Germline V gene sequence: CDR1 MDHEN, CDR2 SYDVKM. Deletions cut 5 bases from V and 3 bases from J, with 17 bases between. The CDR3 contains 15 residues. The CDR3 region is CASSLPEGSGYEQYF. CDR3 DNA sequence: TGTGCCAGCAGTCTCCCCGAGGGTAGCGGCTACGAGCAGTACTTC.

This chain links TRBV5-8 with TRBJ1-2; the match to TRBD1 covers 10 bases. Germline assignment: CDR1 SGHTS and CDR2 YDEGEE. V lost 0 bases to trimming and J lost 8 bases; unmatched junction nucleotides: 4. CDR3 length equals 14 residues. The CDR3 DNA is TGTGCCAGCAGCTTGGGACAGGGGGCGGAAGGCTACACCTTC. This translates into CASSLGQGAEGYTF. The full variable domain, in which reference TRBV5-8 and TRBJ1-2 provide the parts outside the CDR3, is EAGVTQSPTHLIKTRGQQATLRCSPISGHTSVYWYQQALGLGLQFLLWYDEGEERNRGNFPPRFSGRQFPNYSSELNVNALELEDSALYLCASSLGQGAEGYTFGSGTRLTVV.

The chain links TRBV19 to TRBJ2-1, with 11 bases lining up with TRBD1. The germline CDR1 and CDR2 sequences are LNHDA and SQIVND (reference sequence). CDR3 size: 15 residues. The ends lost 9 bases at V and 6 bases at J; junction bases unmatched: 10. As DNA, the CDR3 is TGTGCCAGCAGAAGGGACAGGGGGGGGCTCAATGAGCAGTTCTTC. Its translation is CASRRDRGGLNEQFF.

This rearrangement joins TRBV28 to TRBJ2-7, with 9 bases aligning to TRBD1. The CDR3 runs 15 residues. Germline lookup yields CDR1 MDHEN and CDR2 SYDVKM. Germline trimming cut 8 bases from V and 7 bases from J; bases unmatched to any gene: 15. For the CDR3, the DNA is TGTGCCAGCGCCAAATCCGGGACAGGGTTCATGGAGCAGTACTTC. Its protein is CASAKSGTGFMEQYF. Variable domain in full (rest from reference TRBV28 and TRBJ2-7): DVKVTQSSRYLVKRTGEKVFLECVQDMDHENMFWYRQDPGLGLRLIYFSYDVKMKEKGDIPEGYSVSREKKERFSLILESASTNQTSMYLCASAKSGTGFMEQYFGPGTRLTVT.

The CDR3 sequence: CASSQDTGIYEQYF. The DNA of the CDR3 is TGTGCCAGCAGCCAAGATACAGGAATCTACGAGCAGTACTTC. The chain recombines TRBV4-2 with TRBJ2-7, with D possibly matching TRBD1 (5 bases). The CDR3 length is 14 residues. Trimming took off 0 bases at V and 3 bases at J, with 9 bases between the two ends. The germline CDR1 and CDR2 sequences are LGHNA and YNFKEQ.

With regard to this clone: An end of the junction differs from the germline gene, which may be a read error. The chain has TRBV6-5 and TRBJ2-7; no clear D gene. Per the germline V gene, CDR1 is MNHEY and CDR2 is SVGAGI. The CDR3 has 11 amino acids. CDR3 nucleotide sequence: TGTGCCAGCAGTTACTCCAACGAGCAGTACTTC. This gives the protein CASSYSNEQYF.

This sequence joins TRBV27 and TRBJ2-7; 12 positions match TRBD2. The germline gives CDR1 MNHEY, CDR2 SMNVEV (reference sequence). The ends lost 7 bases at V and 3 bases at J; junction bases unmatched: 4. This CDR3 is built from 14 residues. The CDR3 loop is CASKTSGRLYEQYF. CDR3 sequence (DNA): TGTGCCAGCAAAACTAGCGGGAGGCTCTACGAGCAGTACTTC.

The chain employs TRBV6-6 and TRBJ2-7, with TRBD2 matching 11 bases. After removal of 4 bases from V and 4 bases from J, the junction contained 9 bases not matched to a gene. CDR3 length: 16 amino acids. Germline values: CDR1 MNHNY, CDR2 SVGAGI (reference sequence). The CDR3, as DNA: TGTGCCAGCAGTTCCCGCGCACTAGCGGGAGCTTACGAGCAGTACTTC. Its translation is CASSSRALAGAYEQYF.

The chain combines TRBV2 with TRBJ2-3, with TRBD2 identical over 8 bases. Germline V gives CDR1 SNHLY, CDR2 FYNNEI. The J segment lost 4 bases and the V segment lost 8 bases, leaving 14 bases of the junction unmatched. This CDR3 has 16 amino acids. The CDR3 sequence is CASGKVGAGVSDTQYF. The CDR3 DNA is TGTGCCAGCGGTAAAGTGGGAGCGGGAGTCTCAGATACGCAGTATTTT. Together with reference TRBV2 and TRBJ2-3, the CDR3 gives the full variable domain: EPEVTQTPSHQVTQMGQEVILRCVPISNHLYFYWYRQILGQKVEFLVSFYNNEISEKSEIFDDQFSVERPDGSNFTLKIRSTKLEDSAMYFCASGKVGAGVSDTQYFGPGTRLTVL.

This chain uses TRBV13 with TRBJ2-1; TRBD2 agrees at 9 bases. The CDR3 consists of 15 residues. In germline, CDR1 is PRHDT, CDR2 FYEKMQ (reference sequence). The V gene end was trimmed by 2 bases and the J gene end by 10 bases; junction bases not matched to a gene: 9. CDR3 protein: CASSLRREGQREQFF. The DNA of the CDR3 is TGTGCCAGCAGCTTAAGGCGGGAGGGCCAACGGGAGCAGTTCTTC. Full variable domain (remainder filled in from reference TRBV13 and TRBJ2-1): AAGVIQSPRHLIKEKRETATLKCYPIPRHDTVYWYQQGPGQDPQFLISFYEKMQSDKGSIPDRFSAQQFSDYHSELNMSSLELGDSALYFCASSLRREGQREQFFGPGTRLTVL.

J is TRBJ2-7 and V is TRBV19, with 13 bases identical to TRBD2. The CDR3 length is 17 residues. Trimming removed 1 base from V and 0 bases from J; junction bases left unmatched: 3. CDR1 LNHDA and CDR2 SQIVND come from the germline V gene (reference sequence). The CDR3 protein is CASSIVLAGGSSYEQYF. The DNA of the CDR3 is TGTGCCAGTAGTATAGTACTAGCGGGAGGGAGCTCCTACGAGCAGTACTTC.

J is TRBJ2-7 and V is TRBV28, with 8 nucleotides matching TRBD1. After removal of 3 bases from V and 0 bases from J, the junction contained 4 bases not matched to a gene. Germline values: CDR1 MDHEN, CDR2 SYDVKM. The CDR3 is 15 residues long. CDR3 DNA: TGTGCCAGCAGTTTCAAGGGGACAGGCTCCTACGAGCAGTACTTC. Its protein product is CASSFKGTGSYEQYF. Combining the CDR3 with reference TRBV28 and TRBJ2-7 gives the whole variable domain DVKVTQSSRYLVKRTGEKVFLECVQDMDHENMFWYRQDPGLGLRLIYFSYDVKMKEKGDIPEGYSVSREKKERFSLILESASTNQTSMYLCASSFKGTGSYEQYFGPGTRLTVT.

As DNA, the CDR3 is TGCGCCAGCAGCCCTCACCAAGAGACCCAGTACTTC. Its protein product is CASSPHQETQYF. V is TRBV5-1 and J is TRBJ2-5; no clear D. Trimming took off 4 bases at V and 0 bases at J, with 4 bases between the two ends. The CDR3 length is 12 residues. CDR1 is SGHRS, CDR2 YFSETQ, per germline.

Only a few counts were recorded for this clone. The chain joins TRBV4-2 to TRBJ2-3; D remains ambiguous. Looked up from germline, CDR1 is LGHNA and CDR2 is YNFKEQ. V was clipped by 0 bases and J by 3 bases, with 10 bases between them. CDR3 length equals 15 residues. CDR3 residues: CASSQEPTGTDTQYF. The CDR3 region has the DNA TGTGCCAGCAGCCAAGAACCGACTGGAACAGATACGCAGTATTTT.

The chain couples TRBV10-3 to TRBJ2-6; D is unresolved. The V gene lost 4 bases and the J gene lost 0 bases, with 10 bases spanning the gap. This CDR3 region has 16 residues. Germline V gives CDR1 ENHRY, CDR2 SYGVKD. The CDR3 is CAISGVSPSGANVLTF. Written as DNA, the CDR3 is TGTGCCATCAGTGGCGTCTCGCCCTCTGGGGCCAACGTCCTGACTTTC.

The chain employs TRBV20-1 and TRBJ1-2; D is unresolved. CDR1 is DFQATT and CDR2 is SNEGSKA in the germline V gene (reference sequence). CDR3 length: 11 residues. V lost 6 bases and J lost 1, with 6 bases in between. CDR3 protein: CSAMSNYGYTF. Here the CDR3 DNA reads TGCAGTGCAATGAGTAACTATGGCTACACCTTC.

This sequence joins TRBV7-3 and TRBJ2-1; maybe TRBD2 (5 bases). V was clipped by 5 bases and J by 9 bases, with 23 bases between them. The CDR3 runs 16 residues. CDR1 and CDR2 (germline): SGHTA, FQGTGA. The CDR3 DNA sequence: TGTGCCAGCAGCCTCCAGCCCCCTAGCTATATCGGTGAGCAGTTCTTC. The encoded protein is CASSLQPPSYIGEQFF.

The chain employs TRBV9 and TRBJ2-7, with 11 nucleotides matching TRBD2. The CDR3 is 19 amino acids. V shed 0 bases and J 3 bases; nucleotides not matched to a gene: 14. Germline assignment: CDR1 SGDLS and CDR2 YYNGEE. The DNA for the CDR3 is TGTGCCAGCAGCGTAGTTGGCCTAGCGGGAGGCGTCCCCTGCTACGAGCAGTACTTC. Its protein product is CASSVVGLAGGVPCYEQYF.

The genes are TRBV9 and TRBJ2-5; 7 bases match TRBD1. The V gene end was trimmed by 2 bases and the J gene end by 2 bases; junction bases not matched to a gene: 3. This CDR3 is built from 14 residues. In germline, CDR1 is SGDLS, CDR2 YYNGEE. CDR3 sequence (DNA): TGTGCCAGCAGCGTCGGGACAGCGCAAGAGACCCAGTACTTC. It translates to CASSVGTAQETQYF. The full variable domain, its missing parts supplied by reference TRBV9 and TRBJ2-5, is DSGVTQTPKHLITATGQRVTLRCSPRSGDLSVYWYQQSLDQGLQFLIQYYNGEERAKGNILERFSAQQFPDLHSELNLSSLELGDSALYFCASSVGTAQETQYFGPGTRLLVL.